The rows below give T cell receptor beta chains drawn from one sample of a study of blood T cells in healthy people across ages. TCRdb fed the 5' RACE reads into MiXCR, producing one record per CDR3 protein. The data show about 1.4 million distinct CDR3 sequences, approximately 63% seen once. The sequencing sample was made of blood. The receptors here all came from a young man in good health. Each CDR3 is given with its conserved first and last residue. A row's size may be missing; if present it is once, few, many or a size class.

size	V	J	CDR3
few	TRBV7-2	TRBJ2-5	CASSLAHGAGDETQYF
NA	TRBV2	TRBJ2-3	CASSGLAQDTQYF
few	TRBV12-3/TRBV12-4	TRBJ2-5	CASRTTGSETQYF
few	TRBV7-9	TRBJ2-3	CASSLTSGGPQQTDTQYF
NA	TRBV6-1	TRBJ2-7	CASSPDRDSYYEQYF
NA	TRBV28	TRBJ1-2	CASSLLGSQSRYTF
few	TRBV9	TRBJ2-7	CASSVGLGDEQYF
few	TRBV5-1	TRBJ1-1	CASSVRATNTEAFF
few	TRBV29-1	TRBJ2-2	CSVDNAGELFF
NA	TRBV14	TRBJ1-6	CASSPQGRDNSPLHF
NA	TRBV4-2	TRBJ2-7	CASSNSGRVSYEQYF
NA	TRBV7-8	TRBJ1-5	CASSLAPALGRQPQHF
few	TRBV6-6	TRBJ1-2	CASSYSRQNYTF
once	TRBV6-5	TRBJ2-4	CAGSWGNIQYF
few	TRBV20-1	TRBJ2-1	CSAKLESGLYNEQFF
NA	TRBV6-2/TRBV6-3	TRBJ2-1	CASLSRSNEQFF
NA	TRBV20-1	TRBJ2-1	CSAMVYRDEQFF
few	TRBV20-1	TRBJ2-7	CSATLPLGGDSEQYF
NA	TRBV6-1	TRBJ2-2	CASSGSNANTGELFF
NA	TRBV7-9	TRBJ2-1	CASSWSSVDEQFF
NA	TRBV2	TRBJ1-2	CASNVLTGGGYGYTF
NA	TRBV7-9	TRBJ2-7	CASSPSSSGPYEQYF
few	TRBV6-5	TRBJ1-1	CASSYRTGWTEAFF
NA	TRBV20-1	TRBJ2-2	CSARVYSGELFF
NA	TRBV11-2	NA	CASSLEAEYEQYF
NA	TRBV7-6	TRBJ1-4	CASSSNEPGLGEKLFF
few	TRBV5-5	TRBJ2-7	CASSQLDYYEQYF
NA	TRBV6-6	TRBJ1-6	CASSPQGPGDSPPHF
NA	TRBV12-3/TRBV12-4	TRBJ2-7	CASSLAQGLADEQYF
NA	TRBV11-2	TRBJ2-1	CASSLVWGNYNEQFF
NA	TRBV29-1	TRBJ1-3	CSVDSGDENTIYF
few	TRBV7-2	TRBJ2-3	CASSDQTGRSGTDTQYF
NA	TRBV20-1	TRBJ1-5	CSAGQGSGGPQHF
NA	TRBV6-2/TRBV6-3	TRBJ1-2	CASSYDRGGYTF
once	TRBV12-3/TRBV12-4	TRBJ1-4	CASSPWTGETNEKLFF
many	TRBV12-3/TRBV12-4	TRBJ1-5	CASSLQGSNQPQHF
NA	TRBV10-3	TRBJ1-1	CAIKATGGSTEAFF
once	TRBV12-3/TRBV12-4	TRBJ1-5	CASSTEGQINQPQHF
NA	TRBV2	TRBJ2-7	CASSVLAGVGEQYF
NA	TRBV25-1	TRBJ2-3	CASSPQGQGTDTQYF
few	TRBV20-1	TRBJ1-2	CSATRLLRDYGYTF